Below, 16 T cell receptor beta chains from the same sample are listed, as sequenced in a study of cytomegalovirus exposure and HLA in healthy donors (dated by TCRdb to 2016 to 2017). Library preparation employed the immunoSEQ multiplex PCR assay. A mixture of 60 forward primers for TCR Vbeta segments and 13 reverse primers for TCR Jbeta segments was used in the multiplex PCR. As stored in TCRdb, this immuneACCESS dataset retains in-frame rearrangements with V and J assigned. A fraction of the clones does not appear; measured against another copy, unresolved V genes explain less than half of the discrepancy, and the remainder lacks a known reason. A total of about 160,000 clones appear in this sample, about four fifths of them only once. Approximately 4% of the sample rests with the top ten. Sample: PBMCs. The receptors shown here come from a man aged 45-65 years in good health and CMV-seropositive.

The V gene is TRBV19, the J gene TRBJ1-6; D perhaps matches TRBD1 (6 bases). The CDR3 has 15 residues. The V end was cut by 6 bases, the J end by 6 bases, with 15 bases between. Germline V gene sequence: CDR1 LNHDA, CDR2 SQIVND (reference sequence). The CDR3 nucleotides are TGTGCCAGTAGGGACGTTCTAGGGGGTAATTCACCCCTCCACTTT. It translates to CASRDVLGGNSPLHF.

The rearrangement joins TRBV7-9 to TRBJ2-3, with 10 bases lining up with TRBD2. Losses at the gene ends were 4 bases for V and 3 bases for J; bases not matched to a gene: 7. This CDR3 comprises 16 residues. The germline CDR1 and CDR2 sequences are SEHNR and FQNEAQ (reference sequence). CDR3 DNA sequence: TGTGCCAGCAGCTCACCCGGGACTAGCGTGACAGATACGCAGTATTTT. It translates to CASSSPGTSVTDTQYF.

This sequence joins TRBV5-5 and TRBJ1-5; 9 positions agree with TRBD1. V was clipped by 4 bases and J by 0 bases; unmatched bases: 11. This CDR3 has 18 residues. The germline gives CDR1 SGHKS, CDR2 YYEKEE (reference sequence). CDR3 sequence reads: CASSRRWTGVNSNQPQHF. The CDR3 DNA reads TGTGCCAGCAGCCGGAGGTGGACAGGGGTCAATAGCAATCAGCCCCAGCATTTT.

This chain links TRBV30 with TRBJ1-2; D unclear. CDR1 is GTSNPN, CDR2 SVGIG, per germline (reference sequence). V lost 1 base and J 10 bases, leaving 13 bases between the germline ends. CDR3 size: 12 residues. The CDR3 DNA follows: TGTGCCTGGAGTGGGCGGGCAATAGTCTACACCTTC. Translation: CAWSGRAIVYTF.

This chain uses TRBV11-3 with TRBJ2-7; tentatively, D is TRBD1 (6 bases). The V end was cut by 4 bases, the J end by 5 bases, with 12 bases between. The length of the CDR3 is 13 residues. The germline CDR1 and CDR2 sequences are SGHNT and YENEEA. CDR3 sequence reads: CASSSSDSHEQYF. As DNA, the CDR3 is TGTGCCAGCAGCTCATCGGACAGTCACGAGCAGTACTTC.

This chain uses TRBV6-1 with TRBJ1-2, with a tentative D call TRBD1 (6 bases). The length of the CDR3 is 13 residues. V shed 2 bases and J shed 9 bases, with 13 bases lying between them. The germline V gene encodes CDR1 MNHNS and CDR2 SASEGT. CDR3 DNA: TGTGCCAGCAGTGAATCCGGGGGGCCTAGCTACACCTTC. It translates to CASSESGGPSYTF.

The V gene is TRBV30, the J gene TRBJ1-2; 8 positions agree with TRBD1. CDR3 length: 15 amino acids. Losses at the gene ends were 5 bases for V and 4 bases for J; bases not matched to a gene: 12. CDR1 is GTSNPN and CDR2 is SVGIG in the germline V gene (reference sequence). CDR3 region: CAWAYGQGFGYGYTF. DNA for the CDR3: TGTGCCTGGGCTTACGGACAGGGCTTTGGCTATGGCTACACCTTC.

The CDR3 DNA sequence: TGTGCCAGCAGCCTAGACAGTAACACTGAAGCTTTCTTT. Protein sequence: CASSLDSNTEAFF. This chain links TRBV7-3 with TRBJ1-1; a possible D gene is TRBD1 (5 bases). Between the trimmed V and J ends, which lost 5 bases and 2 bases, there was a span of 9 bases. CDR1 and CDR2 (germline): SGHTA, FQGTGA. This CDR3 has 13 residues.

V usage is TRBV2 and J usage is TRBJ2-7; 8 bases match TRBD1. The CDR3 totals 14 residues. V was clipped by 6 bases and J by 0 bases; unmatched bases: 4. The germline V gene has CDR1 SNHLY and CDR2 FYNNEI. The CDR3 DNA sequence: TGTGCCAGCAGGAGGACAGGGAGCTCCTACGAGCAGTACTTC. Protein: CASRRTGSSYEQYF. Combining the CDR3 with reference TRBV2 and TRBJ2-7 gives the whole variable domain EPEVTQTPSHQVTQMGQEVILRCVPISNHLYFYWYRQILGQKVEFLVSFYNNEISEKSEIFDDQFSVERPDGSNFTLKIRSTKLEDSAMYFCASRRTGSSYEQYFGPGTRLTVT.

The chain uses TRBV23-1 and TRBJ2-1, with TRBD2 matching 11 bases. TRBV23-1 is an ORF; its function is uncertain. The V gene end was trimmed by 3 bases and the J gene end by 8 bases; junction bases not matched to a gene: 9. The CDR3 is 16 amino acids. CDR3 nucleotides: TGCGCCAGCAGTCACCCCGGGACTAGCGGCAGTCATGAGCAGTTCTTC. Protein product: CASSHPGTSGSHEQFF.

The rearrangement links TRBV2 to TRBJ2-2, with D possibly being TRBD1 (5 bases). The V end lost 3 bases, the J end lost 0 bases, and 14 bases lay between the germline ends. The CDR3 is 17 amino acids. The germline V gene has CDR1 SNHLY and CDR2 FYNNEI. The CDR3 loop is CASSDRPRAANTGELFF. Written as DNA, the CDR3 is TGTGCCAGCAGTGACCGTCCCAGGGCCGCGAACACCGGGGAGCTGTTTTTT.

V and J are TRBV9 and TRBJ1-2; no firm D call. Trimming removed 0 bases at V and 4 bases at J, with 10 bases between. Germline V gene lookup returns CDR1 SGDLS and CDR2 YYNGEE. CDR3 size: 14 residues. The chain's CDR3 is CASSVARESYGYTF. The CDR3 nucleotides read TGTGCCAGCAGCGTAGCTAGGGAGTCCTATGGCTACACCTTC.

The rearrangement joins TRBV19 to TRBJ1-1; TRBD1 agrees at 7 bases. V lost 6 bases to trimming and J lost 2 bases; unmatched junction nucleotides: 6. This CDR3 is 14 amino acids long. The V gene's germline CDR1 is LNHDA and CDR2 SQIVND (reference sequence). CDR3 residues: CASRRQGTNTEAFF. CDR3 nucleotide sequence: TGTGCCAGTAGAAGACAGGGTACCAACACTGAAGCTTTCTTT.

V usage is TRBV28 and J usage is TRBJ1-6; D possibly corresponds to TRBD1 (6 bases). This CDR3 region has 11 residues. Germline CDR1 and CDR2: MDHEN and SYDVKM. Deletions cut 5 bases from V and 18 bases from J, with 14 bases between. CDR3 sequence reads: CASSSSRDTHF. The DNA of the CDR3 is TGTGCCAGCAGTAGCTCCCGGGACACCCACTTT. Combining the CDR3 with reference TRBV28 and TRBJ1-6 gives the whole variable domain DVKVTQSSRYLVKRTGEKVFLECVQDMDHENMFWYRQDPGLGLRLIYFSYDVKMKEKGDIPEGYSVSREKKERFSLILESASTNQTSMYLCASSSSRDTHFGNGTRLTVT.

Concerning this clone itself: The junction differs from germline at one of its ends, possibly a read error. This sample also contains other DNA sequences that code for the same CDR3. This chain connects TRBV29-1 to TRBJ1-5; D is possibly TRBD1 (6 bases). Germline assignment: CDR1 SQVTM and CDR2 ANQGSEA. This CDR3 is built from 14 residues. The CDR3 DNA follows: TGCAGCGTTTTGGATACAGGGTCCGAGCAGCCCCAACATTTT. This codes for CSVLDTGSEQPQHF.

The gene calls are TRBV27 and TRBJ1-2; 10 nucleotides match TRBD1. The germline CDR1 and CDR2 sequences are MNHEY and SMNVEV (reference sequence). J gave up 4 bases and V 9 bases, and 5 bases lay outside the gene matches. The CDR3 consists of 13 residues. The CDR3 protein is CASRQGARYGYTF. Here the CDR3 DNA reads TGTGCCAGTAGACAGGGGGCGCGCTATGGCTACACCTTC.